The present T cell receptor beta chain was sequenced within a study of graft-versus-host responses after intestinal transplantation. As for the study in general: Multivisceral, liver-intestinal, or isolated intestinal transplants were given to recipients. Tacrolimus and steroids were given for 2 to 4 years to all recipients after anti-thymocyte globulin induction.

Trimming removed 5 bases from V and 3 bases from J; junction bases left unmatched: 4. The CDR3 is 15 amino acids. Germline CDR1 is SGHAT and CDR2 is FQNNGV. Study-level findings and limits: Researchers found GvH clones in recipient marrow, and some showed up first in ileum or blood. Within allografts, high graft-versus-host to host-versus-graft clonal ratios were seen among patients with graft-donor T cell macrochimerism.

On this clone: Its antigen remains unidentified.

The table came from immunoSEQ multiplex PCR; TCRdb's copy has only in-frame clones and leaves some out. Found here are under 50,000 clones, approximately 95% of them singletons; the top ten hold about 3.6%. The material sequenced was PBMCs, taken 700 to 850 days after intestinal transplantation. This clonotype was sampled from a human patient who received an intestinal transplant, so some T cells may come from the graft donor. The gene calls are TRBV11-2 and TRBJ2-1; 10 nucleotides match TRBD2. The CDR3: CASSLGTSDYNEQFF. The CDR3 DNA is TGTGCCAGCAGCCTCGGGACTAGCGACTACAATGAGCAGTTCTTC. The complete variable domain, with remaining parts taken from reference TRBV11-2 and TRBJ2-1, reads EAGVAQSPRYKIIEKRQSVAFWCNPISGHATLYWYQQILGQGPKLLIQFQNNGVVDDSQLPKDRFSAERLKGVDSTLKIQPAKLEDSAVYLCASSLGTSDYNEQFFGPGTRLTVL.